These 15 T cell receptor beta chains were sequenced from one sample in a study of technical replicates of blood from four donors. Some clones are missing from TCRdb's copy, which holds only in-frame ones; the method was immunoSEQ multiplex PCR. The table includes tens of thousands of clones, 95% to 98% detected once. The sample taken for sequencing was T cells isolated from PBMCs. Receptors were obtained from a human donor in good health.

V gene TRBV7-6 combines with J gene TRBJ1-5; 7 nucleotides match TRBD1. Germline-derived CDR1 and CDR2 are SGHVS and FNYEAQ. V dropped 5 bases and J dropped 2; count of bases not matched to a gene: 3. This CDR3 comprises 14 residues. This CDR3 reads CASSLGQGNQPQHF. The CDR3 DNA is TGTGCCAGCAGCCTTGGACAGGGCAATCAGCCCCAGCATTTT.

The chain links TRBV6-1 to TRBJ1-2; 7 nucleotides agree with TRBD1. The CDR3 runs 14 residues. V lost 5 bases and J lost 4; bases outside the gene matches: 7. The germline V gene encodes CDR1 MNHNS and CDR2 SASEGT. CDR3 sequence reads: CASSYGTALYGYTF. CDR3 nucleotides: TGTGCCAGCAGTTATGGGACAGCCCTCTATGGCTACACCTTC.

The chain uses TRBV28 and TRBJ2-7; D unresolved. The germline V gene has CDR1 MDHEN and CDR2 SYDVKM. The V and J ends lost 3 bases and 3 bases respectively, with 12 bases between them. This CDR3 comprises 14 residues. The CDR3 sequence: CASSLVPERYEQYF. CDR3 sequence (DNA): TGTGCCAGCAGTTTGGTACCAGAGCGCTACGAGCAGTACTTC.

The chain uses TRBV30 and TRBJ1-2, with 7 nucleotides matching TRBD1. J was trimmed by 8 bases and V by 1 base; bases with no gene match: 13. This CDR3 comprises 15 residues. Germline loops: CDR1 GTSNPN, CDR2 SVGIG (reference sequence). The CDR3 here is CAWSDPGQMLWGYTF. The DNA of the CDR3 is TGTGCCTGGAGTGATCCGGGACAGATGTTATGGGGCTACACCTTC.

This clone has more than one count but fewer than ten. The chain is built from TRBV2 and TRBJ1-1; no clear D gene. The germline V and J ends were trimmed by 3 bases and 2 bases, with 10 bases remaining between them. Germline-derived CDR1 and CDR2 are SNHLY and FYNNEI. This CDR3 spans 14 amino acids. CDR3: CASSDSRSNTEAFF. The CDR3 DNA follows: TGTGCCAGCAGTGATTCCAGATCAAACACTGAAGCTTTCTTT. Together with reference TRBV2 and TRBJ1-1, the CDR3 gives the full variable domain: EPEVTQTPSHQVTQMGQEVILRCVPISNHLYFYWYRQILGQKVEFLVSFYNNEISEKSEIFDDQFSVERPDGSNFTLKIRSTKLEDSAMYFCASSDSRSNTEAFFGQGTRLTVV.

This rearrangement joins TRBV5-1 to TRBJ1-4; 8 bases map to TRBD1. Germline V gene lookup returns CDR1 SGHRS and CDR2 YFSETQ. Trimming cost V 2 bases and J 9 bases; bases outside gene matches: 6. The CDR3 has 14 amino acids. The CDR3, as DNA: TGCGCCAGCAGCTTCTCGACAGGGGATCAAAAACTGTTTTTT. Its translation: CASSFSTGDQKLFF.

This chain connects TRBV27 to TRBJ2-3, with D uncertain. The CDR3 consists of 15 residues. The V gene lost 3 bases and the J gene lost 0 bases, with 10 bases spanning the gap. Germline CDR1 MNHEY, CDR2 SMNVEV (reference sequence). This CDR3 is CASSLVDTSTDTQYF. DNA for the CDR3: TGTGCCAGCAGTTTGGTAGACACTAGCACAGATACGCAGTATTTT.

The CDR3 loop is CASSSYRVREKLFF. In DNA form, the CDR3 reads TGTGCCAGCAGCTCTTACAGGGTTCGGGAAAAACTGTTTTTT. This rearrangement joins TRBV7-2 to TRBJ1-4; weak D call: TRBD1 (6 bases). There are 14 residues in the CDR3. Per germline, CDR1 SGHTA and CDR2 FQGNSA. Between the trimmed V and J ends, which lost 4 bases and 8 bases, there was a span of 14 bases.

The rearrangement links TRBV28 to TRBJ1-2; a weak D match, TRBD1 (6 bases). The CDR3 has 14 amino acids. CDR1 and CDR2 (germline): MDHEN, SYDVKM. Trimming took off 3 bases at V and 4 bases at J, with 12 bases between the two ends. The CDR3 coding sequence is TGTGCCAGCAGTTTGCAGGGGTGGGGCTATGGCTACACCTTC. It specifies CASSLQGWGYGYTF.

This clone was seen a single time. The rearrangement links TRBV11-2 to TRBJ1-1; D not resolved. This CDR3 has 12 amino acids. Germline CDR1 is SGHAT and CDR2 is FQNNGV. V lost 5 bases and J lost 5, with 9 bases in between. For the CDR3, the DNA is TGTGCCAGCAGCAGAGACGGGACTGAAGCTTTCTTT. Translating it yields CASSRDGTEAFF.

This clone was picked up one time. The chain uses TRBV28 and TRBJ1-5; 9 bases fit TRBD1. The ends lost 4 bases at V and 3 bases at J; junction bases unmatched: 4. The CDR3 sequence is 15 residues long. CDR1 and CDR2 from the germline V gene are MDHEN and SYDVKM. The CDR3 spells CASSSGQGVNQPQHF. As DNA, the CDR3 is TGTGCCAGCAGTTCGGGACAGGGCGTCAATCAGCCCCAGCATTTT.

The DNA for the CDR3 is TGTGCCAGCAGCTTAGTCGTCCCGGGGTTAGGCACTGAAGCTTTCTTT. Its translation: CASSLVVPGLGTEAFF. The chain employs TRBV11-1 and TRBJ1-1; D call uncertain. The length of the CDR3 is 16 residues. V was pared by 1 base and J by 4 bases, with 16 bases between. Germline loops: CDR1 SGHAT, CDR2 FQDESV (reference sequence).

The genes are TRBV7-8 and TRBJ1-4; D may be TRBD1 (5 bases). From germline, CDR1 is SGHVS and CDR2 FQNEAQ. This CDR3 is 18 amino acids long. The germline V and J ends were trimmed by 4 bases and 0 bases, with 18 bases remaining between them. Written as DNA, the CDR3 is TGTGCCAGCAGCTGGGGACCCTCCGGGGGAGCAACTAATGAAAAACTGTTTTTT. Translated: CASSWGPSGGATNEKLFF.

The chain recombines TRBV6-1 with TRBJ2-1; 7 bases match TRBD1. The ends lost 9 bases at V and 4 bases at J; junction bases unmatched: 6. CDR1 is MNHNS and CDR2 is SASEGT in the germline V gene. The CDR3 has 13 amino acids. The CDR3 region has the DNA TGTGCCAGTGACAGGGTGGGGTACAATGAGCAGTTCTTC. Its protein is CASDRVGYNEQFF.

V and J are TRBV7-2 and TRBJ2-3; TRBD1 might be the D (5 bases). The CDR3 is 13 residues long. Trimming pared 5 bases from V and 3 bases from J, leaving 9 bases between. Germline values: CDR1 SGHTA, CDR2 FQGNSA. CDR3 bases: TGTGCCAGCAGCAGGAGACAGACAGATACGCAGTATTTT. It encodes CASSRRQTDTQYF.